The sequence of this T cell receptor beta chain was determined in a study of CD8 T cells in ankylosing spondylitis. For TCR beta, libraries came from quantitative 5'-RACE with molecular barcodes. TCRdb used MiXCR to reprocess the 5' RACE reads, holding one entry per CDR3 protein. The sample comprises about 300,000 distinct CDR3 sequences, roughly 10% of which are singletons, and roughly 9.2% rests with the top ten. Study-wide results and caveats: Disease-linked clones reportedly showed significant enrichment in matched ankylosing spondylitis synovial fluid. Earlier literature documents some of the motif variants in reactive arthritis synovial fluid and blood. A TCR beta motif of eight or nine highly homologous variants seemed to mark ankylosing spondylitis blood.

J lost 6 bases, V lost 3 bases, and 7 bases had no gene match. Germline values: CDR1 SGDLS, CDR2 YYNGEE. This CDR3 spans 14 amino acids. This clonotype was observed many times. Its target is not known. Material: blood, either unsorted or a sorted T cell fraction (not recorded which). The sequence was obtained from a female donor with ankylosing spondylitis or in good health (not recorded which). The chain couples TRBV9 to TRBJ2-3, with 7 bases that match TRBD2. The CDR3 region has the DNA TGTGCCAGCAGCGCTATAGCCGGGGGGGATACGCAGTATTTT. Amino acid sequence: CASSAIAGGDTQYF.